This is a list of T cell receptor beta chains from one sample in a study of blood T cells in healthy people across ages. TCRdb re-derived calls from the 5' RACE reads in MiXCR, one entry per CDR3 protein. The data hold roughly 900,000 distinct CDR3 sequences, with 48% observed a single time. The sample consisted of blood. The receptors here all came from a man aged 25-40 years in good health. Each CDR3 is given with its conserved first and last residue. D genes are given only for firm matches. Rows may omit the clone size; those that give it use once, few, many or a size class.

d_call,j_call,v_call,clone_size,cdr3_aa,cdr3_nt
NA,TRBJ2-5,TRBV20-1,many,CSALRGQETQYF,TGCAGTGCGCTAAGAGGACAAGAGACCCAGTACTTC
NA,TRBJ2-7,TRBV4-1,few,CASSQEITGTRVEQYF,TGCGCCAGCAGCCAAGAGATCACAGGGACAAGGGTCGAGCAGTACTTC
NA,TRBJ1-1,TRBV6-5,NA,CASSYSRTVTEAFF,TGTGCCAGCAGTTACTCGCGGACGGTCACTGAAGCTTTCTTT
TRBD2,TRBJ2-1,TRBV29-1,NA,CSVRRGGVGNEQFF,TGCAGCGTCCGGCGGGGGGGGGTCGGGAATGAGCAGTTCTTC
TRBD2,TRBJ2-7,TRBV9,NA,CASSEGLAGEGNYEQYF,TGTGCCAGCAGCGAGGGACTAGCGGGTGAGGGGAACTACGAGCAGTACTTC
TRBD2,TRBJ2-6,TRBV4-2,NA,CASSQVGPSGASGANVLTF,TGTGCCAGCAGCCAAGTGGGCCCTAGCGGGGCCTCTGGGGCCAACGTCCTGACTTTC
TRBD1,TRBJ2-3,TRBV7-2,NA,CASSRNRGGTDTQYF,TGTGCCAGCAGCCGAAACAGGGGTGGTACAGATACGCAGTATTTT
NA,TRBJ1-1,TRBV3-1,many,CASSHVRGGYTEAFF,TGTGCCAGCAGCCATGTGCGGGGAGGGTACACTGAAGCTTTCTTT
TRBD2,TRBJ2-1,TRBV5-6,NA,CASSLEEPPSTSGGARYNEQFF,TGTGCCAGCAGCTTGGAGGAACCCCCGTCGACTAGCGGGGGGGCCAGGTACAATGAGCAGTTCTTC
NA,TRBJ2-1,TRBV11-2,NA,CASSSRRGHNEQFF,TGTGCCAGCAGCTCCAGACGGGGACACAATGAGCAGTTCTTC
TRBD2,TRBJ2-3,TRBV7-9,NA,CASTLSLAGAPPDTQYF,TGTGCCAGCACCTTGAGCCTAGCGGGGGCGCCCCCAGATACGCAGTATTTT
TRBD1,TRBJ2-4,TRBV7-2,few,CASSYGQGRNIQYF,TGTGCCAGCAGTTACGGACAGGGCCGGAACATTCAGTACTTC
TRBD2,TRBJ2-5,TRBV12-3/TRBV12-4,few,CASSLRTSGVETQYF,TGTGCCAGCAGTTTAAGGACTAGCGGGGTGGAGACCCAGTACTTC
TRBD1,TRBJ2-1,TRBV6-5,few,CASSITGTGIYNEQFF,TGTGCCAGCAGTATTACCGGGACAGGGATTTACAATGAGCAGTTCTTC
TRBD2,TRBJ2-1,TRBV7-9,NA,CASSGTSGGLLGVNEQFF,TGTGCCAGCAGTGGGACTAGCGGGGGCCTACTTGGGGTGAATGAGCAGTTCTTC
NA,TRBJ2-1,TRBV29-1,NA,CSVEDGSPPVYSEQFF,TGCAGCGTTGAAGATGGATCTCCACCTGTATACAGTGAGCAGTTCTTC
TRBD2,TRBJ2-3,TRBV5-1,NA,CASSTGLAGVGDTQYF,TGCGCCAGCAGCACCGGACTAGCGGGGGTCGGAGATACGCAGTATTTT
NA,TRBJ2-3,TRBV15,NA,CATSREASIYTDTQYF,TGTGCCACCAGCAGAGAGGCCAGCATATACACAGATACGCAGTATTTT
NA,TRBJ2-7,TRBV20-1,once,CSARRGRNEQYF,TGCAGTGCTAGGAGGGGGAGAAACGAGCAGTACTTC
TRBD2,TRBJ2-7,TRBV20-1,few,CSAPTSGGIYEQYF,TGCAGTGCGCCGACTAGCGGGGGTATCTACGAGCAGTACTTC
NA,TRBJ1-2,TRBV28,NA,CASSWGDYGYTF,TGTGCCAGCAGTTGGGGGGACTATGGCTACACCTTC
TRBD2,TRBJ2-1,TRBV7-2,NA,CASSLRAGGGYNEQFF,TGTGCCAGCAGCTTACGGGCCGGGGGGGGTTACAATGAGCAGTTCTTC
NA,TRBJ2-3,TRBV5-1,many,CASSLEPLPTDTQYF,TGCGCCAGCAGCTTGGAACCCCTACCCACAGATACGCAGTATTTT
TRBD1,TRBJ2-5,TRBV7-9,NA,CASSLEQGWQYF,TGTGCCAGCAGCTTAGAACAGGGGTGGCAGTACTTC
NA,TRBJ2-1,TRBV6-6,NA,CASSSIRNEQFF,TGTGCCAGCAGTTCGATCCGCAATGAGCAGTTCTTC
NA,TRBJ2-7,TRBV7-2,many,CASSLDTYYEQYF,TGCGCCAGCAGCCTGGACACATACTACGAGCAGTACTTC
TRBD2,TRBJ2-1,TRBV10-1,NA,CASSLPSASGSNEQFF,TGCGCCAGCAGCCTGCCTTCGGCTAGCGGGAGTAATGAGCAGTTCTTC
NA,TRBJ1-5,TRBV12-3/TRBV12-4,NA,CASSFTMSQPQHF,TGTGCCAGCAGTTTTACTATGAGCCAGCCCCAGCATTTT
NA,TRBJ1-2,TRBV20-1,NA,CSAPTGSWALYGYTF,TGCAGTGCCCCCACAGGGTCGTGGGCCTTATATGGCTACACCTTC
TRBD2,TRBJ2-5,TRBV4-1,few,CASSQDLAGGRETQYF,TGCGCCAGCAGCCAAGATCTGGCGGGGGGCCGGGAGACCCAGTACTTC
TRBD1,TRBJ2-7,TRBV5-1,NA,CASSLGQAYSYEQYF,TGCGCCAGCAGCCTGGGACAGGCGTACTCCTACGAGCAGTACTTC
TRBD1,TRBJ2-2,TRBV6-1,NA,CASETGVTGELFF,TGTGCCAGTGAAACAGGGGTCACCGGGGAGCTGTTTTTT
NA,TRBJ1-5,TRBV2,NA,CASRLQGLGNQPQHF,TGTGCCAGCAGACTTCAGGGGTTGGGCAATCAGCCCCAGCATTTT
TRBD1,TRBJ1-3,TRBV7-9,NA,CASSGTVGLHGNTIYF,TGTGCCAGCAGCGGGACAGTGGGGCTCCACGGAAACACCATATATTTT
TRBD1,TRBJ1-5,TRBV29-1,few,CSVSTGTGNQPQHF,TGCAGCGTTTCGACCGGGACAGGGAATCAGCCCCAGCATTTT
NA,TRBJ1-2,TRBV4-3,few,CASSQEAGSRGGYGYTF,TGCGCCAGCAGCCAAGAAGCGGGTAGCAGGGGTGGCTATGGCTACACCTTC
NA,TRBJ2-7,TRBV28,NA,CASRGTSVPYEQYF,TGTGCCAGCAGGGGGACCTCAGTCCCGTACGAGCAGTACTTC
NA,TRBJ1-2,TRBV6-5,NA,CASSFSSTLGGYTF,TGTGCCAGCAGTTTCTCGAGCACTCTGGGTGGCTACACCTTC
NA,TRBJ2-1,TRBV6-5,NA,CASSSRLTYNEQFF,TGTGCCAGCAGTTCCAGGTTGACCTACAATGAGCAGTTCTTC
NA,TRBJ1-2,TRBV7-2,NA,CASGPEFAYGYTF,TGTGCCAGCGGGCCTGAGTTTGCCTATGGCTACACCTTC
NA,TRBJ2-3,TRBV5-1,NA,CASSPAVSGTDTQYF,TGCGCCAGCAGCCCGGCCGTTTCCGGCACAGATACGCAGTATTTT